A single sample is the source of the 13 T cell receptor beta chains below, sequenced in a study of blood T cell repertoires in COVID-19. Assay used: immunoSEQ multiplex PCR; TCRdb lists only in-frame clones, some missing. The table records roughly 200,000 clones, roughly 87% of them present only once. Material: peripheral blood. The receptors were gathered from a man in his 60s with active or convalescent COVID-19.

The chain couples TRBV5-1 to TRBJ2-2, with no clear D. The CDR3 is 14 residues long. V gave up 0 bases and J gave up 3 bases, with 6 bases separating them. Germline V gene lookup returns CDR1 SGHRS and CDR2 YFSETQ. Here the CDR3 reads CASSLALDTGELFF. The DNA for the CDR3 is TGCGCCAGCAGCTTGGCCCTAGACACCGGGGAGCTGTTTTTT.

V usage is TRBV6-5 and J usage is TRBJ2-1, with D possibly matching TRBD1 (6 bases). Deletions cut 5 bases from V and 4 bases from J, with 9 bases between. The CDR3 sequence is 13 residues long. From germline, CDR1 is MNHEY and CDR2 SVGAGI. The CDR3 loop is CASSRGQYNEQFF. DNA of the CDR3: TGTGCCAGCAGTCGCGGACAGTACAATGAGCAGTTCTTC.

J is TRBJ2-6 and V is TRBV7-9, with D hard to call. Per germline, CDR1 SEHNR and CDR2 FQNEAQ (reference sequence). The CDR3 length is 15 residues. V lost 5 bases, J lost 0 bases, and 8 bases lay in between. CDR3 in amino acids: CASSLTASGANVLTF. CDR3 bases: TGTGCCAGCAGCCTAACCGCCTCTGGGGCCAACGTCCTGACTTTC.

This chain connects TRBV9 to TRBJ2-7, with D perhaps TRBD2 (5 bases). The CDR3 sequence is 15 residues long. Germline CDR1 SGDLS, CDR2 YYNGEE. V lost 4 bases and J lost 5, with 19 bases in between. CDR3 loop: CASSPLPEWRHEQYF. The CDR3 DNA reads TGTGCCAGCAGCCCCCTGCCGGAATGGAGGCACGAGCAGTACTTC.

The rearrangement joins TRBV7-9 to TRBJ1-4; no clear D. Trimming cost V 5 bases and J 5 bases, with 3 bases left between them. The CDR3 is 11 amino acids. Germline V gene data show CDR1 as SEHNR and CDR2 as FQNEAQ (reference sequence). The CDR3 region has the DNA TGTGCCAGCAGCCTCAATGAAAAACTGTTTTTT. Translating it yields CASSLNEKLFF.

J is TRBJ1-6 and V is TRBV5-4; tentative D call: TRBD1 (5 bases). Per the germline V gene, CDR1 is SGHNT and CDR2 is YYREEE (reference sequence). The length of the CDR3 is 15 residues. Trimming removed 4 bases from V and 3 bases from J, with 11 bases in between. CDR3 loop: CASSEGTDYNSPLHF. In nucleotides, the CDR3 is TGTGCCAGCAGCGAAGGGACTGACTATAATTCACCCCTCCACTTT.

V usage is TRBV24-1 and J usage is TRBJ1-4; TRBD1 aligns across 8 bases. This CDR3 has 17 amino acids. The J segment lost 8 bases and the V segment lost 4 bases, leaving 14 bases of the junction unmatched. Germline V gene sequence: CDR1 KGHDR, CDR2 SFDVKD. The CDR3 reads CATSDVPGGPTTEKLFF. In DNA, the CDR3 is TGTGCCACCAGTGACGTACCAGGGGGCCCGACTACCGAAAAACTGTTTTTT.

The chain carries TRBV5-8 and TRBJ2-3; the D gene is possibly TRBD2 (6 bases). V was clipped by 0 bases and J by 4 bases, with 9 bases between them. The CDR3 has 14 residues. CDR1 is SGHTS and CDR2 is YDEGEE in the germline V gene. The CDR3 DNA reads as TGTGCCAGCAGCTTGGTCGGGACTCCAGATACGCAGTATTTT. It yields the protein CASSLVGTPDTQYF.

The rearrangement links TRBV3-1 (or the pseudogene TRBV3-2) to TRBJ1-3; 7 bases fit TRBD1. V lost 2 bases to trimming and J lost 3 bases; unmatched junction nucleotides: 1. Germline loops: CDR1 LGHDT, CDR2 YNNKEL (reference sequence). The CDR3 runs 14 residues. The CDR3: CASSQRDSGNTIYF. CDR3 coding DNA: TGTGCCAGCAGCCAAAGGGACAGTGGAAACACCATATATTTT.

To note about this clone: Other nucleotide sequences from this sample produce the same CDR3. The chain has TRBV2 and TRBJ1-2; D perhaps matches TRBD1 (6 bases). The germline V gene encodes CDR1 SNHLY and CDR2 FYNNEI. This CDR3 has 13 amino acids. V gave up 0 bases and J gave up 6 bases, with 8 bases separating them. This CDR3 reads CASSEAGGNGYTF. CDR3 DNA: TGTGCCAGCAGTGAAGCAGGGGGAAATGGCTACACCTTC.

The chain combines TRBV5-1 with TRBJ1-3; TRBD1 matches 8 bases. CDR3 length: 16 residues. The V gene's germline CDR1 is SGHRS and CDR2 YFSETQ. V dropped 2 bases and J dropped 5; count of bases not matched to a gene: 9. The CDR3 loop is CASSLNQGARRNTIYF. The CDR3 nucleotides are TGCGCCAGCAGCTTAAACCAGGGGGCCAGAAGAAACACCATATATTTT.

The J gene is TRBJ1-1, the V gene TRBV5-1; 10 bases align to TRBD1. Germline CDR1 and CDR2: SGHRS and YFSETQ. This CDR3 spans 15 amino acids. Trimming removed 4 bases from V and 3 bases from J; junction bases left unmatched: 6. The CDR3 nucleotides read TGCGCCAGCAGCGCCGAGACAGGGGGCTACACTGAAGCTTTCTTT. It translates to CASSAETGGYTEAFF.

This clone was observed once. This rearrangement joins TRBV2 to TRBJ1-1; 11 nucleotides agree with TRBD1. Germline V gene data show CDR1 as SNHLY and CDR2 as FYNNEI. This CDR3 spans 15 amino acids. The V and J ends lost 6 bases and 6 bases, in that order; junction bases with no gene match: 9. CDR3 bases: TGTGCCAGCAGCGCCTGGGACAGGGGGGCCCCTGAAGCTTTCTTT. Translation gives CASSAWDRGAPEAFF.